This TCR beta chain was sequenced during a study of Ad26.COV2.S vaccination and SARS-CoV-2 variants. The wider study: Recipients of Ad26.COV2.S got it intramuscularly, once or twice 56 days apart.

Treatment described: about 20 received Ad26.COV2.S at low or high dose, single or two shots; several received placebo; per-sample allocation not given. Sample collection was performed on day 63 after the first vaccine or placebo injection. As its vector, the vaccine had Ad26, which expressed Wuhan-strain SARS-CoV-2 spike. This table comes from immunoSEQ multiplex PCR, and its TCRdb copy is limited to in-frame clones, with some not included. The sample comprises a few hundred thousand clones, 70% to 90% of which are singletons, and about 1.9% rests with the top ten. Trimming took off 0 bases at V and 0 bases at J, with 10 bases between the two ends. The CDR3 covers 16 residues. Germline V CDR1 and CDR2: SGDLS, YYNGEE. About this clone: Its matching antigen is unknown.

Study-wide points: Responses of spike-specific T cells (both CD8+ and CD4+) reportedly showed substantial breadth after vaccination. Participants in the vaccine arm had higher spike-specific TCR breadth; placebo recipients had lower.

This material consisted of peripheral blood, taken in a trial of Ad26.COV2.S vaccine versus placebo. The rearrangement joins TRBV9 to TRBJ2-1, with D perhaps TRBD2 (6 bases). This sequence was found in a person between 18 and 60 years old who received the Ad26.COV2.S COVID-19 vaccine or a placebo. CDR3 bases: TGTGCCAGCAGCGTAGGTCTAGCGAGCTCCTACAATGAGCAGTTCTTC. It specifies CASSVGLASSYNEQFF.